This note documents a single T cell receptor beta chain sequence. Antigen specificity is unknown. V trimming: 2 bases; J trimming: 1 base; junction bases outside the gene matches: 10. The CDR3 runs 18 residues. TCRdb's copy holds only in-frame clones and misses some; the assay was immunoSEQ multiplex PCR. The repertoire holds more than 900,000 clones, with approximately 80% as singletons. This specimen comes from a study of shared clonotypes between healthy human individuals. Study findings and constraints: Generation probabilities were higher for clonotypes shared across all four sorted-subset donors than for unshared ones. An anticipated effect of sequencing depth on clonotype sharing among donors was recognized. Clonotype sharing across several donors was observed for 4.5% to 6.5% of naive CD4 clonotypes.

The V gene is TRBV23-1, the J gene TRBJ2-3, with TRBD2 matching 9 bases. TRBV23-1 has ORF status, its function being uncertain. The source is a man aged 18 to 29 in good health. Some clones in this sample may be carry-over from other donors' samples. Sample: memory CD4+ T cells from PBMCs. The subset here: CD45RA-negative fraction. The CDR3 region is CASSQRGASGNRTDTQYF. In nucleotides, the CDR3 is TGCGCCAGCAGTCAACGGGGGGCTAGCGGGAACCGCACAGATACGCAGTATTTT.